This entry concerns a single T cell receptor (beta chain). This specimen belongs to a study of blood T cell repertoires in COVID-19. At the level of the study: Sample material is recorded as cDNA or gDNA derived from T cells, B-cell-depleted T cells, or PBMCs.

Participants were aged roughly 18 to 89 years from about 25 US areas. Cohort allocation depended upon clinical history that participants reported. Original data processing: Nucleated cell number was recorded as an estimate derived from reference gene primer amplification. The data were produced by immunoSEQ multiplex PCR, yet TCRdb's version contains in-frame clones alone and is incomplete. V and J calls plus clone size are reproduced from that table; the DNA served to infer D and trimming. The sample records roughly 170,000 clones, approximately 77% being singletons. The receptor's source is a man aged 55 to 69 who had recovered from COVID-19. Sequencing used PBMCs or T cells enriched from blood (not recorded which).

CDR3 in amino acids: CASSQGTNEQFF. The DNA of the CDR3 is TGTGCCAGCAGCCAAGGGACAAATGAGCAGTTCTTC. The chain carries TRBV4-2 and TRBJ2-1; D may be TRBD1 (5 bases). Germline values: CDR1 LGHNA, CDR2 YNFKEQ. This CDR3 region has 12 residues. Trimming took 1 base from V and 7 from J, leaving 5 bases between them.